This is a list of T cell receptor beta chains from one sample in a study of graft-versus-host responses after intestinal transplantation. For these TCRs, the target antigens are not known. The table came from immunoSEQ multiplex PCR; TCRdb's copy has only in-frame clones and leaves some out. The data hold roughly 93,000 clones, with approximately 95% observed a single time. Sequences were derived from unstimulated CD8+ T cells sorted from spleen or lymph node cells, sampled before intestinal transplant. Source of these receptors: a human donor who received an intestinal transplant. The CDR3 runs from the conserved cysteine through the conserved F or W. A D gene is named only where the DNA matches it firmly. Clone size is not always given. Where it is, it says once, few, many or a class for expanded clones.

clone_size	cdr3_length	d_call	j_call	v_call	cdr3_aa	cdr3_nt
NA	16	TRBD1	TRBJ2-3	TRBV19	CASSIDDRGSTDTQYF	TGTGCCAGTAGTATAGATGACAGGGGAAGCACAGATACGCAGTATTTT
NA	15	TRBD2	TRBJ2-1	TRBV19	CASSIFGGSSDEQFF	TGTGCCAGTAGTATTTTTGGCGGGAGTTCCGATGAGCAGTTCTTC
NA	15	TRBD2	TRBJ2-1	TRBV2	CASRELAGTDNEQFF	TGCGCCAGCAGGGAACTAGCGGGGACTGACAATGAGCAGTTCTTC
NA	14	NA	TRBJ2-2	TRBV7-6	CASSLEAEFGELFF	TGTGCCAGCAGCTTAGAAGCGGAGTTCGGGGAGCTGTTTTTT
NA	14	NA	TRBJ2-1	TRBV27	CASSLAGSGHEQFF	TGTGCCAGCAGTTTAGCGGGGAGTGGGCATGAGCAGTTCTTC
NA	15	TRBD2	TRBJ2-1	TRBV27	CASQRLAGVEDEQFF	TGTGCCAGCCAGAGACTAGCGGGAGTTGAGGATGAGCAGTTCTTC
NA	16	NA	TRBJ2-3	TRBV2	CASSLPRGALTDTQYF	TGTGCTAGCAGCCTACCCAGGGGGGCCCTCACAGATACGCAGTATTTT
NA	15	NA	TRBJ1-2	TRBV6-1	CASSLWGGQVYGYTF	TGTGCCAGCAGTCTCTGGGGGGGGCAGGTCTATGGCTACACCTTC
NA	15	TRBD2	TRBJ2-3	TRBV5-1	CASSLSGGAADTQYF	TGCGCCAGCAGCTTAAGCGGGGGAGCCGCAGATACGCAGTATTTT
few	18	TRBD1	TRBJ1-1	TRBV10-1	CASSESVGQGAGGTEAFF	TGCGCCAGCAGTGAAAGTGTAGGCCAGGGGGCTGGGGGCACTGAAGCTTTCTTT
NA	15	TRBD2	TRBJ2-5	TRBV27	CASRLEAGVVETQYF	TGTGCCAGCAGATTAGAAGCGGGGGTGGTAGAGACCCAGTACTTC